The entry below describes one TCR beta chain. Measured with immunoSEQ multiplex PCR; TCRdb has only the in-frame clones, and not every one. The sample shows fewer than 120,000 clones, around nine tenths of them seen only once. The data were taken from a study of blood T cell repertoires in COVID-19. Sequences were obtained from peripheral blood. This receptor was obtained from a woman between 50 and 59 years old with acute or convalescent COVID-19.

The CDR3 DNA reads TGTGCCACCAGTGACACAGATTCCAATGAGCAGTTCTTC. It encodes CATSDTDSNEQFF. V usage is TRBV24-1 and J usage is TRBJ2-1; D not certain. Looked up from germline, CDR1 is KGHDR and CDR2 is SFDVKD. Deletions cut 4 bases from V and 6 bases from J, with 9 bases between. The CDR3 has 13 amino acids.